This paragraph reports one T cell receptor (beta chain). From germline, CDR1 is KGHSH and CDR2 LQKENI. The CDR3 extends over 13 amino acids. V lost 5 bases to trimming and J lost 4 bases; unmatched junction nucleotides: 4. This record belongs to a study of blood T cell repertoires in COVID-19. Looking at the study overall: Donors in the United States, Italy and Spain gave samples during acute or convalescent COVID-19.

TCRdb's copy holds only in-frame clones and misses some; the assay was immunoSEQ multiplex PCR. The table includes roughly 410,000 clones, 87% detected once. The specimen sequenced was peripheral blood. The gene calls are TRBV18 and TRBJ2-7; TRBD1 matches at 8 bases. The TCR originated in a woman aged 55-70 years with COVID-19, enrolled during active disease. Here the CDR3 DNA reads TGTGCCAGCTCAACTAGACAGGGGTACGAGCAGTACTTC. Translation: CASSTRQGYEQYF.